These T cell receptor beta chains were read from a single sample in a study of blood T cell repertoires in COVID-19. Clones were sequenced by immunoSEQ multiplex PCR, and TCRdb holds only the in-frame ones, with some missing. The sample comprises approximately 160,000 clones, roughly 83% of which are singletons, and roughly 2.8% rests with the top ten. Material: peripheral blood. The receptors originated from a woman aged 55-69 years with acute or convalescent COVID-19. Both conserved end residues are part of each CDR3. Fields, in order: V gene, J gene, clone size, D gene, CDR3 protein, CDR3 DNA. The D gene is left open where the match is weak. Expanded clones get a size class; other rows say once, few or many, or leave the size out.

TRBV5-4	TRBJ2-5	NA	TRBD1	CASSLAPKDRGEGETQYF	TGTGCCAGCAGCTTGGCACCCAAAGACAGGGGAGAGGGAGAGACCCAGTACTTC
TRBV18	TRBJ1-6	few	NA	CASSYQANRDIGSPLHF	TGTGCCAGCTCATACCAGGCGAACCGGGACATCGGGTCACCCCTCCACTTT
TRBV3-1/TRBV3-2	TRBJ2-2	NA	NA	CASSQGRTTNTGELFF	TGTGCCAGCAGCCAAGGAAGGACAACGAACACCGGGGAGCTGTTTTTT
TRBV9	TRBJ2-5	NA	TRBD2	CASSAQGLAGGKETQYF	TGTGCCAGCAGCGCACAGGGACTAGCGGGGGGGAAAGAGACCCAGTACTTC
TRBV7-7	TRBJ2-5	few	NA	CASSLVWGDFETQYF	TGTGCTAGCAGCTTAGTATGGGGGGACTTTGAGACCCAGTACTTC
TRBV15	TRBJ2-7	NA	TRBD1	CATSRDRDRTYEQYF	TGTGCCACCAGCAGAGATCGGGACAGGACCTACGAGCAGTACTTC
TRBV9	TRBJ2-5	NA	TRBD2	CASSTGTSTETQYF	TGTGCCAGCAGCACCGGGACTAGCACAGAGACCCAGTACTTC
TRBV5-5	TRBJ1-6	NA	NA	CASSLVAQNNSPLHF	TGTGCCAGCAGCTTGGTTGCACAGAATAATTCACCCCTCCACTTT
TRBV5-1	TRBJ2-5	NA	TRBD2	CASSLIAGGDQETQYF	TGCGCCAGCAGCTTAATCGCGGGGGGTGACCAAGAGACCCAGTACTTC
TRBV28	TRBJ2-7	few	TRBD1	CASSGPQTGIYEQYF	TGTGCCAGCAGTGGCCCCCAGACAGGGATCTACGAGCAGTACTTC
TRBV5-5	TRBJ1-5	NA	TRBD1	CASNEQGNQPQHF	TGTGCCAGCAACGAACAGGGGAATCAGCCCCAGCATTTT